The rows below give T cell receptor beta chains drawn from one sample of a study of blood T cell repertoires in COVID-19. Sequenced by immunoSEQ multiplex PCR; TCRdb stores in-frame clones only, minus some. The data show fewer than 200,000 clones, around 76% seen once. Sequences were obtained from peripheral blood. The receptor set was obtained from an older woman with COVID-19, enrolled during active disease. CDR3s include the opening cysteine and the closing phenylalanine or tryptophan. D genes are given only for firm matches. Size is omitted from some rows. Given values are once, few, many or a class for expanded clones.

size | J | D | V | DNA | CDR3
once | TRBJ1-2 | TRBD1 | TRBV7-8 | TGTGCCAGCAGCGTGGGGACAGGGGGGCGAATTGGCTACACCTTC | CASSVGTGGRIGYTF
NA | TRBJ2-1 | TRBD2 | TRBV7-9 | TGTGCCAGCAGCTTCTCTAGCGGAACCTACAATGAGCAGTTCTTC | CASSFSSGTYNEQFF
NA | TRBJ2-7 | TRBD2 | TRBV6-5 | TGTGCCAGCAGTTACCGGACTAGCGGGAGGTTTGCCGAGCAGTACTTC | CASSYRTSGRFAEQYF
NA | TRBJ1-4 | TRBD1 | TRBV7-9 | TGTGCCAGCAGCCCCGGGACAGGGCCGTCAACTAATGAAAAACTGTTTTTT | CASSPGTGPSTNEKLFF
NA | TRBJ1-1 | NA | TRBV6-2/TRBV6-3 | TGTGCCAGCAGTTACTACCGGACTGCCCCCACTGAAGCTTTCTTT | CASSYYRTAPTEAFF
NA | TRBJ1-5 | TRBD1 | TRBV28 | TGTGCCAGCAGTTTCTCGACAGGGGGAAGTCAGCCCCAGCATTTT | CASSFSTGGSQPQHF
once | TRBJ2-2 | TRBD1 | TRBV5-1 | TGCGCCAGCAGCTTAACACAGGGGGCGGGCACCGGGGAGCTGTTTTTT | CASSLTQGAGTGELFF
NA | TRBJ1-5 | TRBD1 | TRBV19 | TGTGCCAGTAGTACGGGACAGGGTCTCAGTCAGCCCCAGCATTTT | CASSTGQGLSQPQHF
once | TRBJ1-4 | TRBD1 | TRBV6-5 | TGTGCCAGCAGCCCAGACAGGGCAACTAATGAAAAACTGTTTTTT | CASSPDRATNEKLFF
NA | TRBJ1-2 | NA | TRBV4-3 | TGCGCCAGCAGCCAAGAACCCGGCTATGGCTACACCTTC | CASSQEPGYGYTF
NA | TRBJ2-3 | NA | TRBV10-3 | TGTGCCATCAGTAACGGGAGAGGTGCACTTGCAGATACGCAGTATTTT | CAISNGRGALADTQYF
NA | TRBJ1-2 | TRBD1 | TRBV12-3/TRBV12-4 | TGTGCCAGCAGTAACAGGGGGTTCTATGGCTACACCTTC | CASSNRGFYGYTF
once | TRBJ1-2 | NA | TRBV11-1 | TGTGCCAGCAGCTCAAACGGGAGATATGGCTACACCTTC | CASSSNGRYGYTF
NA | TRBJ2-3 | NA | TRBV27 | TGTGCCAGCAGCATGACAGGGAGGAGCACAGATACGCAGTATTTT | CASSMTGRSTDTQYF
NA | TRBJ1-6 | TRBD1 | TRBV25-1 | TGTGCCAGCAGCCCGGGACAGAGCTCCTATAATTCACCCCTCCACTTT | CASSPGQSSYNSPLHF
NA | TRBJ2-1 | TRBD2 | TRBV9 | TGTGCCAGCAGCCCGCGAGCGGGATCCTACAATGAGCAGTTCTTC | CASSPRAGSYNEQFF
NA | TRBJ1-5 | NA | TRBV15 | TGTGCCACCAGCAGACCCTCAGAGCCCCAGCATTTT | CATSRPSEPQHF
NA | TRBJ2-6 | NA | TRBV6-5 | TGTGCCAGCAGTTACCTTCGGGGATCTGGGGCCAACGTCCTGACTTTC | CASSYLRGSGANVLTF
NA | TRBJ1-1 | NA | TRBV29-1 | TGCAGCGTTAAAGATCGGGCAAGGGGGAACACTGAAGCTTTCTTT | CSVKDRARGNTEAFF
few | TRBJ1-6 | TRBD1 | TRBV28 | TGTGCCAGCAGCGACAGGGACTCCTATAATTCACCCCTCCACTTT | CASSDRDSYNSPLHF